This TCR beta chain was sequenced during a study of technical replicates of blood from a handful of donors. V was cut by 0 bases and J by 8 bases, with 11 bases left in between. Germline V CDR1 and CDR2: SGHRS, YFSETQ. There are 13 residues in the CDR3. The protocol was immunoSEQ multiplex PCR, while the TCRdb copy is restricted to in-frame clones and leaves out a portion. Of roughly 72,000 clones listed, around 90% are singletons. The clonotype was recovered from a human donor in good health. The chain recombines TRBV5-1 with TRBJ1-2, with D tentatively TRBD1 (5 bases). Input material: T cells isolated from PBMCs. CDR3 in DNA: TGCGCCAGCAGCTTGGTAGGGGAGGGAGGCTACACCTTC. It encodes CASSLVGEGGYTF.